The clone carrying this T cell receptor beta chain was detected ten times or more. Its antigen is not known. The time point here: longitudinal time-point 1 (baseline). The V gene lost 6 bases and the J gene lost 5 bases, with 13 bases spanning the gap. Germline-derived CDR1 and CDR2 are SNHLY and FYNNEI. This CDR3 comprises 13 residues. It was by 5'RACE with 10-nucleotide random UMIs that the cDNA was made. TCRdb re-called the 5' RACE reads through MiXCR, storing one row per CDR3 protein. The data show tens of thousands of distinct CDR3 sequences, with about 10% seen just once and around 7% held by the top ten. This entry belongs to a study of neurological immune-mediated disorders. Study-level findings and limits: Because no CDR3 amino acid sequences were shared across subjects by expanded clones, private repertoires were suggested in all groups.

This clonotype was obtained from a male donor with HTLV-1-associated myelopathy (HAM/TSP). Sequencing was performed on PBMCs. The V gene is TRBV2, the J gene TRBJ1-1; D may be TRBD1 (5 bases). DNA of the CDR3: TGTGCCAGCAGGGGGGAGACGGCTACTGAAGCTTTCTTT. The encoded protein is CASRGETATEAFF.